This TCR beta chain originates from a study of regulatory T cells in long-lasting Graves disease. CDR3 length: 13 residues. Germline values: CDR1 SGHAT, CDR2 FQNNGV. V lost 3 bases, J lost 7 bases, and 12 bases lay in between. Sample time point: newly diagnosed GD, antithyroid drugs for less than 3 months. PBMC RNA served as the TCR library source. This clonotype has a count of ten or more. HTBI primers from iRepertoire and Arm-PCR of CDR3 regions yielded the TCR beta libraries. TCRdb reanalysed the multiplex PCR reads using MiXCR and keeps one entry per CDR3 protein. This table holds 350,000 to 500,000 distinct CDR3 sequences, approximately 14% found once. The same data also went into a second study, on T cells in Graves' hyperthyroidism and ophthalmopathy.

The chain is built from TRBV11-2 and TRBJ1-1; no firm D call. This sequence was found in a woman in her 50s with Graves disease. The material was peripheral blood mononuclear cells (PBMCs), obtained at new diagnosis, from a patient treated with antithyroid drugs. The CDR3 DNA is TGTGCCAGCAGCTTCGCAAGACACATTGAAGCTTTCTTT. Amino acid sequence: CASSFARHIEAFF.